The clone carrying this T cell receptor beta chain has only one observation. The antigen remains unidentified. The primer mix had 60 Vbeta and 13 Jbeta primers. Profiling relied on immunoSEQ multiplex PCR, and the TCRdb table lists in-frame clones only, not all of them. The table lists about 130,000 clones, 77% of them singletons. V dropped 6 bases and J dropped 3 bases, with 14 bases sitting between them. The CDR3 is 14 amino acids. CDR1 is WNHNN and CDR2 is SYGVQD in the germline V gene (reference sequence). This sample stems from a study of cytomegalovirus exposure and HLA in healthy donors. The study, taken as a whole, reports: Per a later analysis, 15,000 to 20,000 TCR beta sequences showed association with HLA alleles at 0.05 false discovery rate. Altogether, 164 TCR beta chains were recorded as cytomegalovirus-associated.

Sequencing was carried out using PBMCs. This rearrangement joins TRBV10-1 to TRBJ2-5; TRBD1 is a possible D gene (7 bases). This receptor was taken from a male donor in good health and CMV-seronegative. CDR3 nucleotide sequence: TGCGCCAGCAGCGAGCAGGGGGGAGAAGAGACCCAGTACTTC. This gives the protein CASSEQGGEETQYF.